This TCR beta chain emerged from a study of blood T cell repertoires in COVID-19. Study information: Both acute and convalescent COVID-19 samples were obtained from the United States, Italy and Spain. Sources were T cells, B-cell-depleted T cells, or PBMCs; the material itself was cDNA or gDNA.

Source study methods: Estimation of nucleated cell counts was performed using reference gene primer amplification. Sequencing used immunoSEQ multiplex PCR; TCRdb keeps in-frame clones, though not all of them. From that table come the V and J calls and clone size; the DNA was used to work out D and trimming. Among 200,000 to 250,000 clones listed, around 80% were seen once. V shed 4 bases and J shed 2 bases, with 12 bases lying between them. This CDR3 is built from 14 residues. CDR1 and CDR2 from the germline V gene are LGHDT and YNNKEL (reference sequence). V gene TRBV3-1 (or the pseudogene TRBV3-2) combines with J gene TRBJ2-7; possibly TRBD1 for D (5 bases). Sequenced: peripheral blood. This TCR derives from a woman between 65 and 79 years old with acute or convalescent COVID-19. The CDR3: CASSPRAGPYEQYF. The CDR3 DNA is TGTGCCAGCAGCCCCAGGGCCGGCCCCTACGAGCAGTACTTC.